This TCR beta chain was sequenced in a study of cytomegalovirus exposure and HLA in healthy donors. 60 Vbeta and 13 Jbeta primers were used in PCR. TCRdb's table, derived via immunoSEQ multiplex PCR, lists solely in-frame clones and lacks some. This repertoire shows fewer than 200,000 clones, 60% to 85% found once; its top ten account for 3.7%. This clone has more than one count but fewer than ten. This CDR3 contains 15 residues. V lost 4 bases to trimming and J lost 0 bases, with 12 bases between them. The germline V gene encodes CDR1 SGHDT and CDR2 YYEEEE. This sequence joins TRBV5-6 and TRBJ2-3; maybe TRBD2 (5 bases). The sequenced sample consisted of PBMCs. The TCR comes from a young man in good health and CMV-seropositive. CDR3 sequence (DNA): TGTGCCAGCAGCCTCCCCCGGGGAAGCACAGATACGCAGTATTTT. Translation gives CASSLPRGSTDTQYF.